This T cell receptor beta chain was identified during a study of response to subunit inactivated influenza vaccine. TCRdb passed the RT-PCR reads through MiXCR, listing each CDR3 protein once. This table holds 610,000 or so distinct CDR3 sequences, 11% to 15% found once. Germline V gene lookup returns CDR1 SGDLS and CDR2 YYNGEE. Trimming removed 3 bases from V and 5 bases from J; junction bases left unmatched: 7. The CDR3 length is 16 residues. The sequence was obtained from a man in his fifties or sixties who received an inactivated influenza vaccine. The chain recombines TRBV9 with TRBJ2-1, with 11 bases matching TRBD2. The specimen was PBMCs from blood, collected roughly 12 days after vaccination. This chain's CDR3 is CASSALAGGPNNEQFF. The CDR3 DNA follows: TGTGCCAGCAGCGCTTTAGCGGGAGGGCCCAACAATGAGCAGTTCTTC.